The subject of this entry is one T cell receptor (beta chain). The antigen remains unidentified. This CDR3 comprises 16 residues. In germline, CDR1 is SGHRS, CDR2 YFSETQ. The study made its TRB cDNA libraries by 5' RACE, adding UMI labels. Following a re-call of the 5' RACE reads, TCRdb has one entry per CDR3 protein and lacks DNA. The table lists about 84,000 distinct CDR3 sequences. The sample belongs to a study of CXCR3-negative and CXCR3-positive naive CD8 T cells. The study's findings and limits: Naive cells positive for CXCR3 carried more hydrophobic TRB CDR3s than CXCR3-negative ones. Memory CD8+ cells showed much lower diversity, while both naive subsets were comparably high.

The sequencing sample was made of naive CXCR3+ CD8+ T cells from blood. Subset described: CD45RO-CCR7+CD27+CD95- naive CD8+ T cells expressing CXCR3 (TNR3+). The chain is built from TRBV5-1 and TRBJ2-7; the D call from TCRdb, TRBD2, cannot be confirmed without DNA. The TCR comes from a human donor in good health. Some clones in this sample may be carry-over from other donors' samples. The CDR3 region is CASSPDREEGPYEQYF.